What follows is one TCR beta chain and its context. As yet, its antigen is unknown. The junction and the germline gene differ at one end; a read error may be behind it. A multiplex PCR was run with 60 Vbeta primers and 13 Jbeta primers. Measured with immunoSEQ multiplex PCR; TCRdb has only the in-frame clones, and not every one. Its clone listing holds about 200,000 clones. The sample comes from a study of cytomegalovirus exposure and HLA in healthy donors. Findings of the study overall: No immune exposure information besides CMV serostatus was available. Across HLA loci, a later analysis found differing TCR association rates, with DRB1 most and HLA-C fewest.

The CDR3 has 16 residues. Germline V gene sequence: CDR1 LNHNV, CDR2 YYDKDF (reference sequence). Material: PBMCs. The TCR was taken from a boy younger than 18 in good health and CMV-seronegative. The V gene is TRBV15, the J gene TRBJ1-1; TRBD1 matches 9 bases. The chain's CDR3 is CATSGEGQGSNTEAFF. CDR3 coding DNA: TGTGCCACCAGCGGAGAGGGACAGGGCAGTAACACTGAAGCTTTCTTT. The full variable domain, completed using reference TRBV15 and TRBJ1-1, is DAMVIQNPRYQVTQFGKPVTLSCSQTLNHNVMYWYQQKSSQAPKLLFHYYDKDFNNEADTPDNFQSRRPNTSFCFLDIRSPGLGDTAMYLCATSGEGQGSNTEAFFGQGTRLTVV.